A single sample gave rise to the 6 T cell receptor beta chains below, sequenced in a study of Graves' ophthalmopathy and Graves' hyperthyroidism (dated by TCRdb to the late 2010s). Data came from an Illumina HiSeq 2000. For repertoire sequencing, the TCR beta CDR3 regions were amplified from RNA transcripts. The first round was an RT-PCR using HTBI primers with the Qiagen OneStep RT-PCR kit, and this first round was followed by a second-round multiplex PCR, then size selection and purification. TCRdb handled the public reads itself, with Q25 trimming in fastp and clone calling in MiXCR, and kept productive beta chains. Rows are combined by CDR3 protein, so each entry shows the most common genes and DNA. For this sample the table gives roughly 1.1 million distinct CDR3 sequences, of which 35% to 40% were detected only once. Jointly, the top ten make up over 8.5% of the sample. Sequenced material: peripheral blood or thyroid tissue (not recorded which). The receptors come from an adult man with Graves' hyperthyroidism.

This chain joins TRBV12-3 or TRBV12-4 and TRBJ2-5; D perhaps matches TRBD2 (5 bases). The V and J ends lost 5 bases and 1 base respectively, with 14 bases between them. The CDR3 covers 15 residues. As DNA, the CDR3 is TGTGCCAGCAGTCCTAGGACTGCCCTCCAAGAGACCCAGTACTTC. This gives the protein CASSPRTALQETQYF.

This clonotype was recorded many times. The chain couples TRBV12-3 or TRBV12-4 to TRBJ2-5, with 12 nucleotides matching TRBD2. J gave up 5 bases and V 4 bases, and 8 bases lay outside the gene matches. The CDR3 length is 16 residues. CDR3 amino acids: CASSYLLAGGDETQYF. The CDR3 nucleotides read TGTGCCAGCAGTTACCTTCTAGCGGGAGGGGATGAGACCCAGTACTTC.

The J gene is TRBJ1-5, the V gene TRBV2; D unclear. V was cut by 9 bases and J by 7 bases, with 4 bases left in between. The length of the CDR3 is 9 residues. Germline lookup yields CDR1 SNHLY and CDR2 FYNNEI. CDR3 residues: CARGQPQHF. The DNA for the CDR3 is TGTGCCAGGGGACAGCCCCAGCATTTT.

This clonotype was counted ten times or more. The chain links TRBV29-1 to TRBJ2-2; 8 nucleotides agree with TRBD1. CDR1 is SQVTM and CDR2 is ANQGSEA in the germline V gene. The CDR3 loop spans 15 amino acids. V shed 1 base and J 4 bases; nucleotides not matched to a gene: 5. The CDR3 DNA is TGCAGCGTTGAAGCCACCACAGGGGGCACCGGGGAGCTGTTTTTT. Translation: CSVEATTGGTGELFF.

CDR3 nucleotides: TGCAGTGCGACGGGGGTGATCTCCTACGAGCAGTACTTC. Amino acids: CSATGVISYEQYF. The rearrangement uses TRBV20-1 and TRBJ2-7, with D tentatively TRBD2 (6 bases). Germline V gene sequence: CDR1 DFQATT, CDR2 SNEGSKA (reference sequence). The CDR3 is 13 amino acids. Deletions cut 6 bases from V and 0 bases from J, with 12 bases between.

This clonotype has at least ten counts. The chain links TRBV7-8 to TRBJ1-5, with D maybe TRBD1 (5 bases). V lost 4 bases and J 5 bases, leaving 15 bases between the germline ends. The germline V gene encodes CDR1 SGHVS and CDR2 FQNEAQ. The CDR3 consists of 15 residues. The CDR3 loop is CASSSRTGGDQPQHF. CDR3 bases: TGTGCCAGCAGCTCTAGGACGGGAGGGGATCAGCCCCAGCATTTT. Together with reference TRBV7-8 and TRBJ1-5, the CDR3 gives the full variable domain: GAGVSQSPRYKVAKRGQDVALRCDPISGHVSLFWYQQALGQGPEFLTYFQNEAQLDKSGLPSDRFFAERPEGSVSTLKIQRTQQEDSAVYLCASSSRTGGDQPQHFGDGTRLSIL.